This is a list of T cell receptor beta chains from one sample in a study of CD8 T cells in Susac syndrome. A single record per CDR3 protein comes from TCRdb applying MiXCR to the immunoSEQ multiplex PCR reads. In the table there are 150,000 to 200,000 distinct CDR3 sequences, around 94% of which are singletons. The sequenced material came from CD4+ T cells from PBMCs. The source is a human donor in good health. Both conserved end residues are trimmed from each CDR3.

TRBV7-2	TRBJ1-2	ASTKDRNYGYT
TRBV4-3	TRBJ1-2	ASSLTGTPLGYT
TRBV14	TRBJ1-2	ASSQNRVGYT
TRBV3-1	TRBJ2-1	ASSQGLYNEQF
TRBV27	TRBJ2-5	ASSAGTSGEETQY
TRBV29-1	TRBJ2-1	SVGQGANEQF
TRBV12-3/TRBV12-4	TRBJ2-3	ASSFSAGNPDTQY
TRBV9	TRBJ2-2	ASSVEGTGELF
TRBV6-6	TRBJ2-7	ASSYSRGRGSGEQY
TRBV5-4	TRBJ2-5	ASSLGAGGRQETQY
TRBV7-2	TRBJ1-1	ASSFGINTEAF
TRBV11-2	TRBJ2-1	ASSRTGGSSYNEQF
TRBV10-3	TRBJ1-5	AISEAGGQPQH
TRBV30	TRBJ2-1	AWGVGQAQF
TRBV28	TRBJ2-2	ASSQGHNTGELF
TRBV3-1	TRBJ2-1	ASSQELTSSYNEQF
TRBV9	TRBJ2-3	ASSSSGEPTDTQY
TRBV9	TRBJ2-3	ASTTRVGGGTDTQY
TRBV5-1	TRBJ2-2	ASGLGSGELF
TRBV20-1	TRBJ2-3	SAYGTSGTDTQY
TRBV2	TRBJ2-1	ASTTGMSYNEQF
TRBV20-1	TRBJ2-3	SARPLPTTDTQY
TRBV3-1	TRBJ2-2	ASSQTRVLTGELF
TRBV3-1	TRBJ2-4	ASSEGGQGSKNIQY
TRBV20-1	TRBJ1-1	SAPDSGISTEAF
TRBV20-1	TRBJ2-7	SARQLGQGGGYEQY
TRBV20-1	TRBJ1-2	SARVPGAQA
TRBV28	TRBJ1-5	ASRGQGASQPQH
TRBV12-3/TRBV12-4	TRBJ2-1	ASSLASYRGYEQF
TRBV2	TRBJ2-5	AIKKAGPTETQY
TRBV12-3/TRBV12-4	TRBJ2-6	ASSSDSSLSGANVLT
TRBV9	TRBJ2-7	ASSVGQVVGEQY
TRBV4-3	TRBJ2-7	ASSQGPGQTYEQY
TRBV20-1	TRBJ2-7	SASPPGQGGYEQY
TRBV7-9	TRBJ2-2	ASSPTWEAGTGELF
TRBV27	TRBJ2-7	ASSPRPEGSYEQY
TRBV2	TRBJ2-2	ASSDSGGPNTGELF
TRBV28	TRBJ1-2	ASRYLGGGGGYT
TRBV20-1	TRBJ1-2	SATGASGYT
TRBV12-3/TRBV12-4	TRBJ1-2	ASSYGGDYGYT
TRBV25-1	TRBJ2-2	ASSGSGELF
TRBV6-2/TRBV6-3	TRBJ1-5	ASSSGTAQPQH
TRBV20-1	TRBJ2-3	SERFPSTDTQY
TRBV27	TRBJ1-2	ASSRDRGHYGYT
TRBV30	TRBJ2-2	AWRPNTGELF
TRBV29-1	TRBJ1-1	SVAVMNTEAF
TRBV24-1	TRBJ2-7	ATSAGGRSYEQY
TRBV20-1	TRBJ2-5	SVFVAGWQETQY
TRBV18	TRBJ1-3	ASSLTTGSSGNTIY
TRBV7-9	TRBJ2-7	ASSLLRAEQY
TRBV29-1	TRBJ1-2	SAKTGGNYGYT
TRBV20-1	TRBJ2-5	SASSSQRGKQTQY
TRBV6-2/TRBV6-3	TRBJ2-5	ASSYKETQY
TRBV5-6	TRBJ2-7	ASSIGTSGGYEQY
TRBV7-9	TRBJ2-3	ASSLAQSTGAI
TRBV7-8	TRBJ2-1	ASSLSASVEQF
TRBV3-1	TRBJ2-7	ASSTLAQSYEQY